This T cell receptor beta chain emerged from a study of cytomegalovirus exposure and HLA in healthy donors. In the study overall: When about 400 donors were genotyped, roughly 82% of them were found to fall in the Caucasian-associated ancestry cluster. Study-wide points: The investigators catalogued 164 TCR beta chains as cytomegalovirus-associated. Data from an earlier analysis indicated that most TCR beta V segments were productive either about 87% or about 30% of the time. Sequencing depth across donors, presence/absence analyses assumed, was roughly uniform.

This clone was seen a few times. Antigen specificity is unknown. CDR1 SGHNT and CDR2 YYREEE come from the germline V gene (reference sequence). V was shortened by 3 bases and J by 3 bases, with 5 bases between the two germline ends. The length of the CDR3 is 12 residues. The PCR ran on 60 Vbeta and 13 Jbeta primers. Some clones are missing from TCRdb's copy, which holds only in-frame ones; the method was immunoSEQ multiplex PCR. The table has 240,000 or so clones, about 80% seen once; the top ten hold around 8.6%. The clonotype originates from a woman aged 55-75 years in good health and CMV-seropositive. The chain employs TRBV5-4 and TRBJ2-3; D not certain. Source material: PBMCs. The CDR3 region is CASSSGTDTQYF. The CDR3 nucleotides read TGTGCCAGCAGCTCCGGGACAGATACGCAGTATTTT.